The rows below give T cell receptor beta chains drawn from one sample of a study of T-cell memory formation after mild COVID-19. MiXCR, applied by TCRdb to the 5' RACE reads, yields one record per CDR3 protein. The data contain around 260,000 distinct CDR3 sequences, 15% to 20% of them singletons. Sequenced input: PBMCs or a T cell subset sorted from them (not recorded which). These receptor sequences come from a man aged 18 to 30 who had mild COVID-19 (a few samples of this study predate the infection). Cell type and time point are not known. The CDR3 runs from the conserved cysteine through the conserved F or W. Each record gives: D gene, V gene, CDR3 length, clone size, J gene, CDR3 protein, CDR3 DNA. The D gene is left open where the match is weak. Part of the rows lack a size; the others show once, few, many or a class for expanded clones.

>.|TRBV25-1|14|few|TRBJ2-1
CASSASRVLNEQFF
TGTGCCAGCAGTGCAAGCAGGGTACTGAATGAGCAGTTCTTC
>TRBD1|TRBV20-1|14|.|TRBJ2-5
CSAGPGTGGETQYF
TGCAGTGCGGGCCCTGGGACAGGCGGAGAGACCCAGTACTTC
>TRBD1|TRBV27|14|few|TRBJ2-2
CASSWTGPTGELFF
TGTGCCAGCAGTTGGACAGGGCCCACCGGGGAGCTGTTTTTT
>TRBD1|TRBV7-2|18|few|TRBJ1-4
CASSLEGTGSRTNEKLFF
TGTGCCAGCAGCTTAGAAGGGACAGGGAGTAGAACTAATGAAAAACTGTTTTTT
>.|TRBV29-1|13|.|TRBJ1-1
CSVEYRRNTEAFF
TGCAGCGTTGAGTACAGGCGGAACACTGAAGCTTTCTTT
>TRBD1|TRBV10-1|13|.|TRBJ2-1
CATAGTGNGEQFF
TGCGCCACCGCCGGGACAGGGAACGGTGAGCAGTTCTTC
>.|TRBV5-1|13|many|TRBJ1-1
CASSLKMDTEAFF
TGCGCCAGCAGCTTGAAAATGGACACTGAAGCTTTCTTT
>.|TRBV7-9|14|.|TRBJ2-6
CASIRGRGANVLTF
TGTGCCAGCATCCGGGGGCGCGGGGCCAACGTCCTGACTTTC
>.|TRBV5-1|15|few|TRBJ1-2
CASSWGRGTDYGYTF
TGCGCCAGCAGCTGGGGTCGAGGGACGGACTATGGCTACACCTTC
>TRBD1|TRBV12-3/TRBV12-4|14|few|TRBJ2-3
CASSPDRGTDTQYF
TGTGCCAGCAGTCCCGACAGGGGCACAGATACGCAGTATTTT
>.|TRBV9|15|.|TRBJ1-2
CASSLGTETNYGYTF
TGTGCCAGCAGCCTTGGGACGGAAACTAACTATGGCTACACCTTC
>TRBD2|TRBV20-1|13|few|TRBJ2-5
CSARRTSFETQYF
TGCAGTGCTAGACGGACTAGCTTCGAGACCCAGTACTTC